Listed here is a single T cell receptor beta chain. Its antigen is as yet unknown. Primers: 60 Vbeta forward and 13 Jbeta reverse. The data were produced by immunoSEQ multiplex PCR, yet TCRdb's version contains in-frame clones alone and is incomplete. The sample totals some 130,000 clones. The data originate from a study of cytomegalovirus exposure and HLA in healthy donors. The wider study: Across some 400 genotyped donors, over 70% landed in the Caucasian-associated ancestry cluster. Whole-study findings and limits: Researchers catalogued approximately 170 TCR beta chains as cytomegalovirus-associated. In a later analysis, productive TCRs from donors in an Asian-associated ancestry cluster reportedly carried fewer N-insertions than the cohort mean. Under in vitro conditions, a few CMV-associated chains were confirmed as specific for CMV antigens.

Germline loops: CDR1 MNHEY, CDR2 SVGAGI. V lost 2 bases to trimming and J lost 5 bases, with 15 bases between them. The CDR3 spans 15 residues. The chain links TRBV6-5 to TRBJ1-2, with D tentatively TRBD1 (6 bases). Sequencing input: PBMCs. The TCR originated in a man aged 18 to 29 in good health and CMV-seronegative. The CDR3 DNA follows: TGTGCCAGCAGTTACGGGGGCAGGGGACCGTATGGCTACACCTTC. Its protein product is CASSYGGRGPYGYTF.